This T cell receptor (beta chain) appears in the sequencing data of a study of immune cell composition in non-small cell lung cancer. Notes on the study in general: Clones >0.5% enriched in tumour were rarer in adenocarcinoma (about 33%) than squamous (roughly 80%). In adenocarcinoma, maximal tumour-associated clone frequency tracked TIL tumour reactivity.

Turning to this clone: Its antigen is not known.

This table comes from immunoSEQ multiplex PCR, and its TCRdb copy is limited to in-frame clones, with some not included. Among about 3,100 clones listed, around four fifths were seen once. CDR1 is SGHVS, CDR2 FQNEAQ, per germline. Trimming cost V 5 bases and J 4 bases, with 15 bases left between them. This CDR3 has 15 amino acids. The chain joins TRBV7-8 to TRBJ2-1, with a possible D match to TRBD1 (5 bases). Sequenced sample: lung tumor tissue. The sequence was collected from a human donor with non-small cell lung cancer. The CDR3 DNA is TGTGCCAGCAGCCCAACACTGCGGACATACAATGAGCAGTTCTTC. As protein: CASSPTLRTYNEQFF.